The next 14 T cell receptor beta chains were all read from a single sample in a study of somatic mutations in T cells in chronic GVHD. Method: immunoSEQ multiplex PCR; TCRdb's copy keeps in-frame clones and lacks some. This table holds about 13,000 clones, 78% found once. The sequencing sample was made of Vbeta20-negative CD4+ T cells from blood. These receptors originate from a male patient in his forties or fifties with chronic graft-versus-host disease. The T cells may come from the graft donor.

The rearrangement uses TRBV4-1 and TRBJ2-7; 16 bases match TRBD2. CDR1 and CDR2 from the germline V gene are MGHRA and YSYEKL. After removal of 4 bases from V and 6 bases from J, the junction contained 6 bases not matched to a gene. The CDR3 has 16 residues. The CDR3 loop reads CASSREGLAGGLEQYF. The CDR3 bases are TGCGCCAGCAGCCGAGAGGGACTAGCGGGAGGGCTCGAGCAGTACTTC.

V and J are TRBV7-9 and TRBJ2-1; D not resolved. Germline CDR1 and CDR2: SEHNR and FQNEAQ (reference sequence). Deletions cut 1 base from V and 0 bases from J, with 4 bases between. There are 14 residues in the CDR3. As DNA, the CDR3 is TGTGCCAGCAGCTTAGACTTCTCCTACAATGAGCAGTTCTTC. Amino acid sequence: CASSLDFSYNEQFF.

This chain uses TRBV7-2 with TRBJ2-7; TRBD1 is a possible D gene (5 bases). CDR3 length: 15 amino acids. Germline V gene lookup returns CDR1 SGHTA and CDR2 FQGNSA. Deletions cut 5 bases from V and 3 bases from J, with 17 bases between. This CDR3 is CASSHLVGEYYEQYF. DNA for the CDR3: TGTGCCAGCAGCCACCTAGTAGGGGAATACTACGAGCAGTACTTC.

The rearrangement joins TRBV5-5 to TRBJ1-6, with a tentative D call TRBD1 (6 bases). From germline, CDR1 is SGHKS and CDR2 YYEKEE (reference sequence). V was pared by 2 bases and J by 7 bases, with 10 bases between. CDR3 length equals 14 residues. Written as DNA, the CDR3 is TGTGCCAGCAGCTTCGGACAGTTAAATTCACCCCTCCACTTT. It encodes CASSFGQLNSPLHF.

V gene TRBV18 combines with J gene TRBJ1-1, with TRBD1 matching 8 bases. CDR1 and CDR2 from the germline V gene are KGHSH and LQKENI. The CDR3 length is 16 residues. V lost 3 bases and J lost 3; bases outside the gene matches: 9. CDR3 residues: CASSPFRTGRDTEAFF. The CDR3 coding sequence is TGTGCCAGCTCACCTTTTCGGACAGGGAGGGACACTGAAGCTTTCTTT.

The count of this clone is one. The chain recombines TRBV5-6 with TRBJ1-2; 8 nucleotides align to TRBD1. V gave up 0 bases and J gave up 8 bases; unmatched junction bases: 9. The germline V gene encodes CDR1 SGHDT and CDR2 YYEEEE. The length of the CDR3 is 15 residues. The CDR3 loop is CASSLARTGYAGYTF. The CDR3 coding sequence is TGTGCCAGCAGCTTGGCCCGGACAGGGTATGCGGGCTACACCTTC.

V usage is TRBV7-2 and J usage is TRBJ2-2, with D tentatively TRBD1 (6 bases). This CDR3 region has 14 residues. The germline CDR1 and CDR2 sequences are SGHTA and FQGNSA. Trimming removed 7 bases at V and 1 base at J, with 10 bases between. For the CDR3, the DNA is TGTGCCAGCACCGTACAGGGGAACACCGGGGAGCTGTTTTTT. This sequence encodes CASTVQGNTGELFF.

This rearrangement joins TRBV5-4 to TRBJ2-3; 12 nucleotides match TRBD2. This CDR3 is built from 16 residues. Trimming cost V 0 bases and J 2 bases; bases outside gene matches: 1. Germline loops: CDR1 SGHNT, CDR2 YYREEE (reference sequence). The CDR3, as DNA: TGTGCCAGCAGCTTGGGGACTAGCGGGGACACAGATACGCAGTATTTT. This sequence encodes CASSLGTSGDTDTQYF.

This chain joins TRBV6-6 and TRBJ1-3; D is perhaps TRBD1 (6 bases). Germline lookup yields CDR1 MNHNY and CDR2 SVGAGI (reference sequence). The CDR3 extends over 14 amino acids. V was trimmed by 11 bases and J by 0 bases, leaving 14 bases between them. CDR3 amino acids: CAVLQGSSGNTIYF. The DNA of the CDR3 is TGTGCCGTCCTACAGGGCTCCTCTGGAAACACCATATATTTT.

The chain has TRBV15 and TRBJ1-5, with a tentative D call TRBD1 (5 bases). The CDR3 loop spans 16 amino acids. V was trimmed by 0 bases and J by 6 bases, leaving 15 bases between them. Germline CDR1 reads LNHNV; CDR2 reads YYDKDF (reference sequence). CDR3 in DNA: TGTGCCACCAGCAGAGACCCTCCGGGGGGAACTCAGCCCCAGCATTTT. Amino acids: CATSRDPPGGTQPQHF. The full variable domain, its missing parts supplied by reference TRBV15 and TRBJ1-5, is DAMVIQNPRYQVTQFGKPVTLSCSQTLNHNVMYWYQQKSSQAPKLLFHYYDKDFNNEADTPDNFQSRRPNTSFCFLDIRSPGLGDTAMYLCATSRDPPGGTQPQHFGDGTRLSIL.

The gene calls are TRBV1 and TRBJ2-2; the D segment call TRBD2 is taken from the table without a DNA check. TRBV1 is noted as a pseudogene. This CDR3 region has 14 residues. CDR3 region: CTSGSDSLTGELFF. The CDR3, as DNA: TGCACCAGCGGTTCGGACTCCCTCACCGGGGAGCTGTTTTTT.

The chain employs TRBV7-3 and TRBJ2-2; TRBD2 might be the D (6 bases). Germline V gives CDR1 SGHTA, CDR2 FQGTGA. The CDR3 has 15 amino acids. Trimming took 2 bases from V and 1 from J, leaving 8 bases between them. CDR3 nucleotides: TGTGCCAGCAGCTTAGGGACTTGGAACACCGGGGAGCTGTTTTTT. It translates to CASSLGTWNTGELFF.

V gene TRBV12-5 combines with J gene TRBJ2-2; TRBD2 matches at 8 bases. Germline loops: CDR1 LGHNT, CDR2 FRNRAP. The CDR3 loop spans 13 amino acids. V lost 6 bases to trimming and J lost 7 bases; unmatched junction nucleotides: 4. CDR3 DNA sequence: TGTGCTAGTGGCCCGGGGGGGCACGGGGAGCTGTTTTTT. This sequence encodes CASGPGGHGELFF.

This clone was seen just once. The V and J genes are TRBV25-1 and TRBJ2-3, with D unresolved. V was trimmed by 3 bases and J by 3 bases, leaving 10 bases between them. The CDR3 consists of 14 residues. CDR1 is MGHDK and CDR2 is SYGVNS in the germline V gene. DNA for the CDR3: TGTGCCAGCAGTGATGGCGTCGGGACAGATACGCAGTATTTT. Encoded protein: CASSDGVGTDTQYF.